This T cell receptor beta chain was profiled in a study of tumor-infiltrating lymphocytes in localized non-small cell lung cancer. Looking at the study overall: Tumor tissue and non-adjacent uninvolved lung came from each patient.

Libraries were prepared by immunoSEQ multiplex PCR; TCRdb keeps only in-frame clonotypes and omits some of them. The sample contains under 25,000 clones, roughly 63% of which appear only once. Study-level points and caveats: Recurrence-free survival showed no association with tumor T-cell fraction.

This clone was seen only a few times. The antigen is unknown. This CDR3 has 16 residues. The germline V gene has CDR1 SGHVS and CDR2 FNYEAQ. The V and J ends lost 5 bases and 5 bases, in that order; junction bases with no gene match: 4. The sequenced sample was lung tumor tissue. The chain has TRBV7-6 and TRBJ2-2; 14 bases fit TRBD2. The receptor comes from a human donor with non-small cell lung cancer. CDR3 sequence (DNA): TGTGCCAGCAGCCTGGGACTAGCGGGAGAAACCGGGGAGCTGTTTTTT. Translating gives CASSLGLAGETGELFF.